The clone carrying this TCR beta chain was picked up a small number of times. The V end was cut by 1 base, the J end by 6 bases, with 13 bases between. Looked up from germline, CDR1 is SEHNR and CDR2 is FQNEAQ (reference sequence). CDR3 length equals 16 residues. The sample belongs to a study of brain T cells in children with intractable seizures. Some clones are missing from TCRdb's copy, which holds only in-frame ones; the method was immunoSEQ multiplex PCR. The sample contains hundreds of thousands of clones, 93% of which appear only once. Documented time point: blood from clinic visit 5 months post-surgery; TSC patient then seizure free.

The starting material was peripheral blood, obtained 5 to 6 months after surgery. The rearrangement uses TRBV7-9 and TRBJ1-6; maybe TRBD1 (6 bases). This sequence originates from a boy younger than two with tuberous sclerosis and intractable seizures. DNA of the CDR3: TGTGCCAGCAGCTTAGGCCGGACAGCGACTAATTCACCCCTCCACTTT. This encodes CASSLGRTATNSPLHF.